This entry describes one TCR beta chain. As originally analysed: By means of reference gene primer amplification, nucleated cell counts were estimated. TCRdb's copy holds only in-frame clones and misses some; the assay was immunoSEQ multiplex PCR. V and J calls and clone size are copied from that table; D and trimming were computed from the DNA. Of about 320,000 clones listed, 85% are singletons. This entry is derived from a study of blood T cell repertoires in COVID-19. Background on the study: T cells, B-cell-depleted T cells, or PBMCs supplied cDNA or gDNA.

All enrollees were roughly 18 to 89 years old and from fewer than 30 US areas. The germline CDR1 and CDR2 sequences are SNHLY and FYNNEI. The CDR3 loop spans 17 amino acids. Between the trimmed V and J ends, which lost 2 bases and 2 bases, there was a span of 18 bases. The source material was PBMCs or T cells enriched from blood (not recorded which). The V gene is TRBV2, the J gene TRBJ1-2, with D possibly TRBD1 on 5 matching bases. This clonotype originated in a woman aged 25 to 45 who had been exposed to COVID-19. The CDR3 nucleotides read TGTGCCAGCAGTGAAACGGGACTGCCTATTGGGAACTATGGCTACACCTTC. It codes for CASSETGLPIGNYGYTF.